Shown below are 25 T cell receptor beta chains from a single sample sequenced in a study of cytomegalovirus exposure and HLA in healthy donors (dated by TCRdb to the late 2010s). The library was generated by the immunoSEQ multiplex PCR assay. For the multiplex PCR, a mixture combining 60 forward primers for TCR Vbeta segments and 13 reverse primers for TCR Jbeta segments was used. TCRdb took over this immuneACCESS table, retaining in-frame rearrangements with V and J assigned. Such tables are incomplete; in checked studies, under half of the missing clones stem from an unresolved V gene, and the remainder is unexplained. Present in this sample are around 140,000 clones, approximately 84% of which were seen just once. Roughly 10% of the sample is held by the ten biggest clonotypes. Sequenced material: PBMCs. The receptors originated from a woman aged 60-75 years in good health and CMV-seropositive.

This clone was observed a single time. The rearrangement links TRBV10-3 to TRBJ1-1; tentative D call: TRBD1 (5 bases). CDR1 and CDR2 (germline): ENHRY, SYGVKD. The CDR3 contains 16 residues. V dropped 3 bases and J dropped 1 base, with 15 bases sitting between them. In nucleotides, the CDR3 is TGTGCCATCAGTGACGGCCAACGGCAGGGGAACACTGAAGCTTTCTTT. Protein sequence: CAISDGQRQGNTEAFF.

This clone was counted a few times. This chain links TRBV19 with TRBJ2-1; 9 nucleotides agree with TRBD2. Germline CDR1 is LNHDA and CDR2 is SQIVND (reference sequence). The CDR3 length is 14 residues. Unmatched junction bases numbered 7, after V lost 6 bases and J lost 7 bases. The CDR3 region has the DNA TGTGCCAGTAGCCCAATAGCGGGAGTAAATGAGCAGTTCTTC. This encodes CASSPIAGVNEQFF.

The chain combines TRBV7-9 with TRBJ2-4; D is ambiguous. The CDR3 spans 14 residues. V lost 1 base to trimming and J lost 8 bases, with 12 bases between them. Germline V lookup: CDR1 SEHNR, CDR2 FQNEAQ (reference sequence). The CDR3 is CASSLGSMGDIQYF. The CDR3 DNA follows: TGTGCCAGCAGCTTAGGGAGTATGGGTGACATTCAGTACTTC.

The genes are TRBV30 and TRBJ2-3, with D perhaps TRBD2 (6 bases). Germline CDR1 GTSNPN, CDR2 SVGIG (reference sequence). The CDR3 is 15 residues long. The V gene lost 3 bases and the J gene lost 2 bases, with 15 bases spanning the gap. The CDR3: CAWRGGRGNTDTQYF. The CDR3 DNA follows: TGTGCCTGGAGGGGCGGGCGGGGAAACACAGATACGCAGTATTTT. Drawing the rest from reference TRBV30 and TRBJ2-3, the complete variable domain is SQTIHQWPATLVQPVGSPLSLECTVEGTSNPNLYWYRQAAGRGLQLLFYSVGIGQISSEVPQNLSASRPQDRQFILSSKKLLLSDSGFYLCAWRGGRGNTDTQYFGPGTRLTVL.

V usage is TRBV4-3 and J usage is TRBJ1-1; possible D gene TRBD1, 5 bases. Germline V lookup: CDR1 LGHNA, CDR2 YSLEER. This CDR3 contains 15 residues. Trimming left V 0 bases short and J 1 base short, with 9 bases between. CDR3 protein: CASSQDWGGNTEAFF. The DNA of the CDR3 is TGCGCCAGCAGCCAAGATTGGGGCGGGAACACTGAAGCTTTCTTT.

The CDR3 region is CASMGQGYGYTF. The CDR3, as DNA: TGTGCCAGCATGGGGCAGGGGTATGGCTACACCTTC. This sequence joins TRBV2 and TRBJ1-2; D perhaps matches TRBD1 (6 bases). Germline lookup yields CDR1 SNHLY and CDR2 FYNNEI. This CDR3 has 12 residues. V lost 7 bases and J lost 5, with 11 bases in between.

This clone was seen a single time. The chain links TRBV4-1 to TRBJ2-1; no firm D call. Germline V lookup: CDR1 MGHRA, CDR2 YSYEKL. Trimming took 1 base from V and 0 from J, leaving 7 bases between them. There are 15 residues in the CDR3. For the CDR3, the DNA is TGCGCCAGCAGCCAAGCGGAGAGCTCCTACAATGAGCAGTTCTTC. Translated: CASSQAESSYNEQFF.

The gene calls are TRBV6-5 and TRBJ2-5; 10 bases match TRBD2. The CDR3 is 15 amino acids. V shed 6 bases, J shed 5 bases, and the junction held 9 bases outside the gene matches. Germline assignment: CDR1 MNHEY and CDR2 SVGAGI. The CDR3: CASRASGSGGETQYF. The CDR3, as DNA: TGTGCCAGCAGGGCTAGCGGGAGCGGAGGCGAGACCCAGTACTTC.

About this clone itself: At one end the junction does not follow the germline gene, possibly because of a read error. The chain joins TRBV2 to TRBJ2-1, with 7 bases matching TRBD1. The CDR3 runs 11 residues. CDR1 is SNHLY, CDR2 FYNNEI, per germline. DNA for the CDR3: TGTGCCAGCAGCGAATGGGACAGCCGGATCTTC. This translates into CASSEWDSRIF.

This clone was recorded once. This chain uses TRBV7-9 with TRBJ1-2; no definite D call. The CDR3 is made up of 15 amino acids. The V end lost 3 bases, the J end lost 4 bases, and 15 bases lay between the germline ends. Germline V gene sequence: CDR1 SEHNR, CDR2 FQNEAQ (reference sequence). The CDR3 sequence: CASSFSDLSSYGYTF. The CDR3 region has the DNA TGTGCCAGCAGCTTCTCCGACTTAAGTTCCTATGGCTACACCTTC. The full variable domain, in which reference TRBV7-9 and TRBJ1-2 provide the parts outside the CDR3, is DTGVSQNPRHKITKRGQNVTFRCDPISEHNRLYWYRQTLGQGPEFLTYFQNEAQLEKSRLLSDRFSAERPKGSFSTLEIQRTEQGDSAMYLCASSFSDLSSYGYTFGSGTRLTVV.

J is TRBJ2-3 and V is TRBV7-6; D is perhaps TRBD2 (5 bases). Germline lookup yields CDR1 SGHVS and CDR2 FNYEAQ. V was pared by 1 base and J by 4 bases, with 9 bases between. This CDR3 contains 14 residues. The CDR3 spells CASSLGPSSDTQYF. As DNA, the CDR3 is TGTGCCAGCAGCTTAGGTCCTAGCTCAGATACGCAGTATTTT. Together with reference TRBV7-6 and TRBJ2-3, the CDR3 gives the full variable domain: GAGVSQSPRYKVTKRGQDVALRCDPISGHVSLYWYRQALGQGPEFLTYFNYEAQQDKSGLPNDRFSAERPEGSISTLTIQRTEQRDSAMYRCASSLGPSSDTQYFGPGTRLTVL.

This clone was found a few times. V is TRBV6-4 and J is TRBJ2-1, with TRBD2 matching over 9 bases. J gave up 4 bases and V 4 bases, and 5 bases lay outside the gene matches. Germline values: CDR1 MRHNA, CDR2 SNTAGT. CDR3 length equals 15 residues. This CDR3 reads CASSASGTTYNEQFF. The CDR3 bases are TGTGCCAGCAGTGCTAGCGGGACAACATACAATGAGCAGTTCTTC.

The chain recombines TRBV30 with TRBJ1-2, with TRBD1 matching 7 bases. Germline loops: CDR1 GTSNPN, CDR2 SVGIG (reference sequence). J gave up 4 bases and V 0 bases, and 8 bases lay outside the gene matches. The CDR3 runs to 15 residues. The CDR3 here is CAWSVITGVGYGYTF. Here the CDR3 DNA reads TGTGCCTGGAGTGTAATCACAGGGGTCGGCTATGGCTACACCTTC.

V gene TRBV4-3 combines with J gene TRBJ2-1; 12 nucleotides line up with TRBD2. Germline assignment: CDR1 LGHNA and CDR2 YSLEER. V dropped 1 base and J dropped 3; count of bases not matched to a gene: 1. The CDR3 totals 16 residues. DNA for the CDR3: TGCGCCAGCAGCCAAGGGACTAGCGGGATCTACAATGAGCAGTTCTTC. It yields the protein CASSQGTSGIYNEQFF.

The J gene is TRBJ1-4, the V gene TRBV5-1; D possibly corresponds to TRBD1 (6 bases). Germline lookup yields CDR1 SGHRS and CDR2 YFSETQ. Trimming left V 2 bases short and J 2 bases short, with 10 bases between. CDR3 length equals 15 residues. The CDR3 reads CASSLTGSTNEKLFF. Here the CDR3 DNA reads TGCGCCAGCAGCTTAACAGGGTCGACTAATGAAAAACTGTTTTTT.

This clone was seen a single time. The genes are TRBV4-1 and TRBJ2-7, with D perhaps TRBD1 (5 bases). Looked up from germline, CDR1 is MGHRA and CDR2 is YSYEKL. V dropped 4 bases and J dropped 1 base, with 11 bases sitting between them. This CDR3 comprises 14 residues. CDR3 sequence: CASSLPQESYEQYF. CDR3 nucleotides: TGCGCCAGCAGCCTCCCACAGGAGTCCTACGAGCAGTACTTC.

The chain combines TRBV5-1 with TRBJ2-7; maybe TRBD2 (6 bases). This CDR3 comprises 14 residues. Germline values: CDR1 SGHRS, CDR2 YFSETQ. Trimming left V 0 bases short and J 0 bases short, with 7 bases between. The CDR3 bases are TGCGCCAGCAGCTTGGCCGGGAGCTCCTACGAGCAGTACTTC. It specifies CASSLAGSSYEQYF.

The V call is TRBV5-5, the J call TRBJ1-1; 8 nucleotides align to TRBD1. The CDR3 is 15 residues long. CDR1 is SGHKS and CDR2 is YYEKEE in the germline V gene (reference sequence). V trimming: 4 bases; J trimming: 2 bases; junction bases outside the gene matches: 7. In DNA form, the CDR3 reads TGTGCCAGCAGCCCACTGACAGGGGAAAACACTGAAGCTTTCTTT. Protein sequence: CASSPLTGENTEAFF.

This sequence joins TRBV28 and TRBJ1-3, with 9 bases fitting TRBD1. Trimming cost V 6 bases and J 0 bases; bases outside gene matches: 6. This CDR3 is built from 16 residues. Germline CDR1 reads MDHEN; CDR2 reads SYDVKM. CDR3 coding DNA: TGTGCCAGCAGCTCCCCGGGACAGGGCTCTGGAAACACCATATATTTT. Its protein product is CASSSPGQGSGNTIYF.

CDR3 sequence (DNA): TGTGCCAGCAGTTACGGACGACTAGCGGGAGAAGGCGAGCAGTACTTC. This encodes CASSYGRLAGEGEQYF. The rearrangement uses TRBV6-5 and TRBJ2-7, with TRBD2 matching 12 bases. This CDR3 has 16 residues. Germline trimming cut 2 bases from V and 6 bases from J; bases unmatched to any gene: 8. The germline V gene has CDR1 MNHEY and CDR2 SVGAGI.

This chain uses TRBV7-8 with TRBJ2-1; tentative D call: TRBD2 (5 bases). Germline CDR1 reads SGHVS; CDR2 reads FQNEAQ. The CDR3 has 16 amino acids. V lost 1 base and J 5 bases, leaving 15 bases between the germline ends. In DNA form, the CDR3 reads TGTGCCAGCAGCTTAGTAGCCAGCGGTGACAACAATGAGCAGTTCTTC. It specifies CASSLVASGDNNEQFF.

In DNA form, the CDR3 reads TGCAGTGTTAAAGTCTTTAGCGAGCAGTACTTC. Protein sequence: CSVKVFSEQYF. The chain couples TRBV20-1 to TRBJ2-7, with D hard to call. This CDR3 comprises 11 residues. Trimming took 7 bases from V and 6 from J, leaving 13 bases between them. From germline, CDR1 is DFQATT and CDR2 SNEGSKA (reference sequence).

This clone appeared once. V and J are TRBV5-6 and TRBJ1-4; perhaps TRBD1 as D (6 bases). V lost 3 bases, J lost 1 base, and 16 bases lay in between. The germline CDR1 and CDR2 sequences are SGHDT and YYEEEE. CDR3 size: 17 residues. CDR3 coding DNA: TGTGCCAGCAGCTCGTACTACAGGGCTGGAACTAATGAAAAACTGTTTTTT. Its translation: CASSSYYRAGTNEKLFF.

This sequence joins TRBV4-3 and TRBJ2-3, with TRBD2 matching 12 bases. V was pared by 4 bases and J by 5 bases, with 13 bases of the junction left unmatched. The CDR3 runs to 18 residues. The V gene's germline CDR1 is LGHNA and CDR2 YSLEER. Written as DNA, the CDR3 is TGCGCCAGCAGCCTCTTTTCCGGACTAGCGGGAATAGGAGATACGCAGTATTTT. Translated, it gives CASSLFSGLAGIGDTQYF.

The chain combines TRBV11-2 with TRBJ2-7; D possibly corresponds to TRBD2 (6 bases). V was clipped by 4 bases and J by 7 bases, with 11 bases between them. The length of the CDR3 is 12 residues. Germline V gene data show CDR1 as SGHAT and CDR2 as FQNNGV. CDR3 amino acids: CASSSGVREQYF. In DNA form, the CDR3 reads TGTGCCAGCAGCTCGGGGGTCCGGGAGCAGTACTTC.